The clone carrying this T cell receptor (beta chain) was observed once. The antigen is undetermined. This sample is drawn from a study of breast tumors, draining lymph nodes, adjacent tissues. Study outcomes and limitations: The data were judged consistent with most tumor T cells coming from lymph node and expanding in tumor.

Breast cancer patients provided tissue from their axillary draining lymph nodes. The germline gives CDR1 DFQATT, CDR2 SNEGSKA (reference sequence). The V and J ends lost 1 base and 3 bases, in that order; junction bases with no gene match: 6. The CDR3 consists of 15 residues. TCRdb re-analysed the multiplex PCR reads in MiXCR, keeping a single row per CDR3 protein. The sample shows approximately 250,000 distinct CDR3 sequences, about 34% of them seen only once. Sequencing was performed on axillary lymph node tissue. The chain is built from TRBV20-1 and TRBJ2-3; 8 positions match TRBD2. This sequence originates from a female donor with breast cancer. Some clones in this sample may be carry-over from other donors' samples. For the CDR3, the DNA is TGCAGTGCTAGAGGGGCTGGCGGGGGGACAGATACGCAGTATTTT. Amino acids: CSARGAGGGTDTQYF.